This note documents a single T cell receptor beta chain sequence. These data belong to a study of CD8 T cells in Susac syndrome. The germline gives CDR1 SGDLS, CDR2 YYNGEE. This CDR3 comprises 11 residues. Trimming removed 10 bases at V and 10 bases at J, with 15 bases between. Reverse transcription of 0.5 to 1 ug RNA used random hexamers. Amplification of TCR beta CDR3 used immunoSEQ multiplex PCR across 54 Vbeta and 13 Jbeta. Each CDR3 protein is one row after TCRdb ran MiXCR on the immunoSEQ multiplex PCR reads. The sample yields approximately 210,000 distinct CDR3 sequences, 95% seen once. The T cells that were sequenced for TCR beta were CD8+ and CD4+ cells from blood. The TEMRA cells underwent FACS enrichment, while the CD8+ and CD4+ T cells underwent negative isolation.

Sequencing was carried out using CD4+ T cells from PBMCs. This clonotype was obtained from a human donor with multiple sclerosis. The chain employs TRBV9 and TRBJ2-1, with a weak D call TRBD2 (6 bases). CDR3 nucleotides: TGTGCCCTCAGTGGGAGGTCCGAGCAGTTCTTC. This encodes CALSGRSEQFF.